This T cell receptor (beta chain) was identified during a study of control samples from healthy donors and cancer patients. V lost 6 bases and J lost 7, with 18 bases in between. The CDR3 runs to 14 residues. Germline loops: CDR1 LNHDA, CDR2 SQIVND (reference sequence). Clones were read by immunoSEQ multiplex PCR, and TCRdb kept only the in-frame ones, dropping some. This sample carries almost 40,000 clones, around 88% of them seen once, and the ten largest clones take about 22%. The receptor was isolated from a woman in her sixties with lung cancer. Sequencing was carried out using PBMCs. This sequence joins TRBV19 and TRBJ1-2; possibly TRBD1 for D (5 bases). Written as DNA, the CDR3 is TGTGCCAGTAGGGGATCGGGACCCACCTTTGGCTACACCTTC. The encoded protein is CASRGSGPTFGYTF.